Shown below are 29 T cell receptor beta chains from a single sample sequenced in a study of T-cell reconstitution after alpha-beta-depleted transplantation in children. TCRbeta library preparation incorporated unique molecular identifiers. TCRdb re-analysed the PCR reads in MiXCR, keeping a single row per CDR3 protein. Of hundreds of thousands of distinct CDR3 sequences listed, 15% to 20% were seen once; the top ten hold approximately 38%. This specimen consisted of PBMCs, mostly from graft donor cells, obtained 360 days after TCRalphabeta/CD19-depleted stem cell transplant. Receptors were obtained from a male patient aged 2-10 years who had a stem cell transplant for acute lymphoblastic leukemia, so the T cells may come from the graft donor.

The chain recombines TRBV4-1 with TRBJ2-2, with a tentative D call TRBD2 (6 bases). Germline-derived CDR1 and CDR2 are MGHRA and YSYEKL. The CDR3 extends over 16 amino acids. Trimming pared 0 bases from V and 8 bases from J, leaving 16 bases between. CDR3 region: CASSQDEKRVRGELFF. CDR3 in DNA: TGCGCCAGCAGCCAAGATGAGAAGCGGGTTAGGGGGGAGCTGTTTTTT.

A few counts support this clonotype. The rearrangement joins TRBV4-1 to TRBJ2-7; either TRBD1 or TRBD2 may supply D (5 bases each). V was cut by 4 bases and J by 2 bases, with 15 bases left in between. The germline gives CDR1 MGHRA, CDR2 YSYEKL. There are 15 residues in the CDR3. This CDR3 reads CASSLGLGDPYEQYF. The CDR3 region has the DNA TGCGCCAGCAGCCTTGGGCTGGGGGACCCCTACGAGCAGTACTTC.

This clonotype was picked up a small number of times. The chain carries TRBV7-9 and TRBJ2-1; 8 nucleotides line up with TRBD1. Germline V lookup: CDR1 SEHNR, CDR2 FQNEAQ (reference sequence). The junction had 3 bases not matched to a gene; V was cut back by 5 bases and J by 0 bases. The CDR3 extends over 15 amino acids. CDR3 sequence (DNA): TGTGCCAGCAGCGCCGACAGGGGCTCCTACAATGAGCAGTTCTTC. Amino acids: CASSADRGSYNEQFF.

This sequence joins TRBV29-1 and TRBJ1-1; 7 positions agree with TRBD1. Germline CDR1 and CDR2: SQVTM and ANQGSEA. With 6 bases clipped from V and 3 bases from J, the junction kept 16 bases outside the gene matches. This CDR3 spans 16 amino acids. The CDR3 spells CSVPGQWYQGDTEAFF. The DNA of the CDR3 is TGCAGCGTGCCGGGACAGTGGTATCAGGGAGACACTGAAGCTTTCTTT.

This sequence joins TRBV29-1 and TRBJ2-4; TRBD2 matches 7 bases. Germline assignment: CDR1 SQVTM and CDR2 ANQGSEA. This CDR3 is 14 amino acids long. Germline trimming cut 7 bases from V and 4 bases from J; bases unmatched to any gene: 10. The CDR3 nucleotides are TGCAGCGCCAGCTCTGTAGCGGGTAAAAACATTCAGTACTTC. Translation: CSASSVAGKNIQYF.

The CDR3 nucleotides read TGCGCCAGCAGCCAAGGTCCAGGGGGTTGGGCTAATGAGCAGTTCTTC. Its translation is CASSQGPGGWANEQFF. This chain links TRBV4-1 with TRBJ2-1; TRBD1 aligns across 7 bases. Per germline, CDR1 MGHRA and CDR2 YSYEKL. Trimming at V came to 1 base and at J to 7 bases, leaving 10 bases not matched to a gene. The CDR3 runs 16 residues.

Of note for this clonotype: One base away lies a much larger clone, so this may be a sequencing read error. The CDR3 ends on some other residue instead of the conserved phenylalanine or tryptophan, so this is likely a read error. CDR3 in amino acids: CAGASGRARYEQYI. The CDR3 bases are TGTGCCGGGGCTAGCGGGAGGGCCAGATACGAGCAGTACATC. This sequence joins TRBV6-1 and TRBJ2-7, with 12 bases fitting TRBD2. Germline CDR1 is MNHNS and CDR2 is SASEGT. This CDR3 is 14 amino acids long. The V segment lost 11 bases and the J segment 4 bases; nucleotides outside the gene matches: 9.

This rearrangement joins TRBV12-3 or TRBV12-4 to TRBJ2-1; 9 bases line up with TRBD2. This CDR3 is built from 14 residues. The V gene end was trimmed by 5 bases and the J gene end by 13 bases; junction bases not matched to a gene: 12. In DNA, the CDR3 is TGTGCCAGCAGTCTCCCGGGACTAGCTTCTTCCCAGTTCTTC. Amino acids: CASSLPGLASSQFF.

This clonotype was seen repeatedly, ten times or more. The rearrangement links TRBV27 to TRBJ2-7, with D possibly matching TRBD1 (8 bases). Trimming left V 5 bases short and J 6 bases short, with 35 bases between. Germline loops: CDR1 MNHEY, CDR2 SMNVEV (reference sequence). The CDR3 is 20 amino acids. CDR3 residues: CASSPLRTGTQYSGPGEQYF. CDR3 coding DNA: TGTGCCAGCAGTCCGCTTCGGACAGGGACACAATATAGCGGGCCTGGCGAGCAGTACTTC.

The gene calls are TRBV5-1 and TRBJ2-7; the D gene could be TRBD1 or TRBD2 (5 bases each). Trimming pared 0 bases from V and 3 bases from J, leaving 13 bases between. Germline values: CDR1 SGHRS, CDR2 YFSETQ. The CDR3 is made up of 15 amino acids. CDR3 sequence reads: CASSLVGDGYYEQYF. The DNA of the CDR3 is TGCGCCAGCAGCTTGGTGGGGGACGGTTACTACGAGCAGTACTTC.

The genes are TRBV29-1 and TRBJ2-1; D might be TRBD2 (6 bases). This CDR3 comprises 13 residues. Germline loops: CDR1 SQVTM, CDR2 ANQGSEA. Between the trimmed V and J ends, which lost 7 bases and 7 bases, there was a span of 17 bases. CDR3 sequence: CSAVGGRGNEQFF. The CDR3 nucleotides read TGCAGCGCCGTAGGAGGGCGCGGGAATGAGCAGTTCTTC.

In its sample, this clonotype was seen a few times. V gene TRBV10-3 combines with J gene TRBJ2-5, with TRBD2 matching 7 bases. Trimming removed 8 bases from V and 5 bases from J; junction bases left unmatched: 8. Germline values: CDR1 ENHRY, CDR2 SYGVKD. The CDR3 has 13 residues. The chain's CDR3 is CAIGGRAEETQYF. The CDR3 nucleotides are TGTGCCATCGGTGGGAGGGCCGAGGAGACCCAGTACTTC.

The chain joins TRBV20-1 to TRBJ2-3; no clear D gene. The CDR3 has 11 amino acids. The germline CDR1 and CDR2 sequences are DFQATT and SNEGSKA (reference sequence). V was pared by 4 bases and J by 6 bases, with 8 bases between. The CDR3 sequence: CSAMIYDTQYF. The CDR3 region has the DNA TGCAGTGCTATGATCTACGATACGCAGTATTTT.

This clonotype was observed many times. V is TRBV19 and J is TRBJ2-1; D uncertain. In germline, CDR1 is LNHDA, CDR2 SQIVND (reference sequence). V was shortened by 3 bases and J by 0 bases, with 12 bases between the two germline ends. The CDR3 extends over 16 amino acids. CDR3 in amino acids: CASSISRLLSYNEQFF. In nucleotides, the CDR3 is TGTGCCAGTAGTATCTCTAGGCTGCTCTCCTACAATGAGCAGTTCTTC.

This chain links TRBV25-1 with TRBJ2-7; 7 nucleotides align to TRBD1. The CDR3 runs to 17 residues. J was trimmed by 0 bases and V by 2 bases; bases with no gene match: 10. Germline CDR1 is MGHDK and CDR2 is SYGVNS. CDR3 DNA sequence: TGTGCCAGCAGTGAAGGCCCCCTTGGACAGGCCTCCTACGAGCAGTACTTC. This gives the protein CASSEGPLGQASYEQYF.

CDR3 in amino acids: CAISSDSRLDNEQFF. The DNA of the CDR3 is TGTGCCATCAGTTCCGACAGTCGACTTGACAATGAGCAGTTCTTC. The chain links TRBV10-3 to TRBJ2-1, with D perhaps matching TRBD1 (5 bases). The V and J ends lost 5 bases and 5 bases respectively, with 16 bases between them. This CDR3 is 15 amino acids long. Germline lookup yields CDR1 ENHRY and CDR2 SYGVKD.

The rearrangement uses TRBV5-6 and TRBJ1-5; D unresolved. V was shortened by 1 base and J by 3 bases, with 11 bases between the two germline ends. There are 15 residues in the CDR3. Germline values: CDR1 SGHDT, CDR2 YYEEEE. CDR3 amino acids: CASSLSGRINQPQHF. Here the CDR3 DNA reads TGTGCCAGCAGCTTGTCCGGACGGATCAATCAGCCCCAGCATTTT. The full variable domain, rest sourced from reference TRBV5-6 and TRBJ1-5, is DAGVTQSPTHLIKTRGQQVTLRCSPKSGHDTVSWYQQALGQGPQFIFQYYEEEERQRGNFPDRFSGHQFPNYSSELNVNALLLGDSALYLCASSLSGRINQPQHFGDGTRLSIL.

V is TRBV4-1 and J is TRBJ2-7, with TRBD1 matching over 9 bases. Germline-derived CDR1 and CDR2 are MGHRA and YSYEKL. The CDR3 runs 15 residues. Trimming removed 6 bases from V and 5 bases from J; junction bases left unmatched: 11. The CDR3 region is CASSLKQGALDEQYF. For the CDR3, the DNA is TGCGCCAGCAGTCTCAAACAGGGGGCGCTAGACGAGCAGTACTTC.

This rearrangement joins TRBV7-9 to TRBJ2-1; the D call may be TRBD1 or TRBD2 (5 bases each). V lost 6 bases to trimming and J lost 2 bases, with 14 bases between them. This CDR3 has 15 amino acids. Looked up from germline, CDR1 is SEHNR and CDR2 is FQNEAQ (reference sequence). In DNA, the CDR3 is TGTGCCAGCAGGAGGGGCAGTAATACCTACAATGAGCAGTTCTTC. Translated, it gives CASRRGSNTYNEQFF.

This clonotype turned up a few times. The V and J genes are TRBV4-1 and TRBJ2-3; 9 nucleotides align to TRBD2. V lost 0 bases and J lost 2; bases outside the gene matches: 9. This CDR3 spans 18 amino acids. Germline CDR1 MGHRA, CDR2 YSYEKL. The CDR3 DNA reads TGCGCCAGCAGCCAAGATACCCGGACTAGCGCCTTCACAGATACGCAGTATTTT. It translates to CASSQDTRTSAFTDTQYF.

This clonotype has ten or more counts. The chain uses TRBV9 and TRBJ1-1; D is undetermined. Trimming stripped 7 bases from V and 3 bases from J, with 13 bases between. This CDR3 spans 13 amino acids. In germline, CDR1 is SGDLS, CDR2 YYNGEE. CDR3: CASVVPRYTEAFF. CDR3 DNA: TGTGCCAGCGTAGTACCTAGGTACACTGAAGCTTTCTTT. The entire variable domain, with the rest obtained from reference TRBV9 and TRBJ1-1, is as follows: DSGVTQTPKHLITATGQRVTLRCSPRSGDLSVYWYQQSLDQGLQFLIQYYNGEERAKGNILERFSAQQFPDLHSELNLSSLELGDSALYFCASVVPRYTEAFFGQGTRLTVV.

This chain links TRBV4-3 with TRBJ2-7, with D unresolved. V lost 0 bases to trimming and J lost 1 base, with 7 bases between them. CDR3 length: 14 amino acids. Per the germline V gene, CDR1 is LGHNA and CDR2 is YSLEER. CDR3 sequence: CASSQDYSSYEQYF. For the CDR3, the DNA is TGCGCCAGCAGCCAAGATTACAGTTCCTACGAGCAGTACTTC.

The chain links TRBV27 to TRBJ2-7; 10 nucleotides align to TRBD2. V was clipped by 7 bases and J by 7 bases; unmatched bases: 13. CDR3 length equals 15 residues. Germline CDR1 MNHEY, CDR2 SMNVEV (reference sequence). The CDR3 sequence: CASIPLAGVDVEQYF. CDR3 coding DNA: TGTGCCAGCATCCCCCTAGCGGGAGTGGATGTGGAGCAGTACTTC.

The chain employs TRBV11-1 and TRBJ2-6; D call uncertain. CDR3 length: 16 amino acids. Per the germline V gene, CDR1 is SGHAT and CDR2 is FQDESV (reference sequence). Between the trimmed V and J ends, which lost 3 bases and 0 bases, there was a span of 9 bases. CDR3 sequence: CASSLNPSSGANVLTF. In DNA, the CDR3 is TGTGCCAGCAGCTTGAATCCCAGCTCTGGGGCCAACGTCCTGACTTTC.

This clonotype turned up a few times. The chain is built from TRBV27 and TRBJ2-7, with 7 bases that match TRBD2. Germline V gene data show CDR1 as MNHEY and CDR2 as SMNVEV (reference sequence). The V segment lost 6 bases and the J segment 3 bases; nucleotides outside the gene matches: 11. The CDR3 consists of 15 residues. For the CDR3, the DNA is TGTGCCAGCAGAGTTACCCTAGCGGCCCTCTACGAGCAGTACTTC. This gives the protein CASRVTLAALYEQYF.

The chain uses TRBV10-3 and TRBJ2-2; 9 bases line up with TRBD1. Per germline, CDR1 ENHRY and CDR2 SYGVKD. V gave up 10 bases and J gave up 1 base; unmatched junction bases: 4. This CDR3 region has 14 residues. The CDR3 spells CASAGQGNTGELFF. CDR3 nucleotides: TGTGCCAGCGCGGGACAGGGGAACACCGGGGAGCTGTTTTTT.

This clonotype appeared a few times. The rearrangement uses TRBV12-3 or TRBV12-4 and TRBJ2-3; 7 positions match TRBD1. This CDR3 is built from 15 residues. Losses at the gene ends were 5 bases for V and 1 base for J; bases not matched to a gene: 6. For the CDR3, the DNA is TGTGCCAGCAGTCTACAGGGGTTGGGCACAGATACGCAGTATTTT. The encoded protein is CASSLQGLGTDTQYF.

The sample holds a few counts of this clonotype. This sequence joins TRBV5-5 and TRBJ2-1, with D perhaps TRBD1 or TRBD2 (5 bases each). The CDR3 consists of 16 residues. Per germline, CDR1 SGHKS and CDR2 YYEKEE (reference sequence). V was clipped by 4 bases and J by 0 bases, with 14 bases between them. Here the CDR3 DNA reads TGTGCCAGCAGCACCTGGGACCTCAGCTCCTACAATGAGCAGTTCTTC. Its protein is CASSTWDLSSYNEQFF.

This clonotype was found a few times. The rearrangement uses TRBV11-2 and TRBJ2-1; a possible D gene is TRBD2 (6 bases). From germline, CDR1 is SGHAT and CDR2 FQNNGV. The V and J ends lost 1 base and 8 bases respectively, with 9 bases between them. The CDR3 has 13 amino acids. CDR3 sequence (DNA): TGTGCCAGCAGCTTAGGGGGGGTGTATGAGCAGTTCTTC. Translation: CASSLGGVYEQFF.